This record covers a single TCR beta chain. This record belongs to a study of blood T cell repertoires in COVID-19. Background on the study: Nucleic acid was either cDNA or gDNA, and it came from T cells, B-cell-depleted T cells, or PBMCs.

The protocol was immunoSEQ multiplex PCR, while the TCRdb copy is restricted to in-frame clones and leaves out a portion. The table lists about 310,000 clones, approximately 89% of them singletons. This CDR3 has 12 residues. Trimming stripped 6 bases from V and 4 bases from J, with 6 bases between. CDR1 is MNHEY and CDR2 is SVGAGI in the germline V gene. V usage is TRBV6-5 and J usage is TRBJ2-2; D ambiguous. This TCR was recovered from a woman between 40 and 50 years old who had recovered from COVID-19. Specimen: PBMCs or T cells enriched from blood (not recorded which). The DNA of the CDR3 is TGTGCCAGCAGACAGAGCACCGGGGAGCTGTTTTTT. Its protein is CASRQSTGELFF.